This TCR beta chain derives from a study of T cell changes during pregnancy in multiple sclerosis. V lost 5 bases, J lost 10 bases, and 10 bases lay in between. The V gene's germline CDR1 is MNHEY and CDR2 SVGAGI. The CDR3 is 11 amino acids. Sequenced by immunoSEQ multiplex PCR; TCRdb stores in-frame clones only, minus some. The sample lists about 51,000 clones, 93% occurring once. The source material was peripheral blood, sampled in the second trimester of pregnancy. The clonotype originates from a female donor with multiple sclerosis, enrolled in a pregnancy study. The chain has TRBV6-5 and TRBJ2-3; D not resolved. The chain's CDR3 is CASSHTESQYF. The CDR3 region has the DNA TGTGCCAGCAGTCACACCGAATCGCAGTATTTT.